Below are 23 T cell receptor beta chains sequenced from a single sample in a study of cytomegalovirus exposure and HLA in healthy donors. In the PCR, 60 Vbeta and 13 Jbeta primers were used. Only in-frame clones appear in the TCRdb table, and some are missing; sequencing was by immunoSEQ multiplex PCR. Among 150,000 to 200,000 clones, about 80% were seen once, and the ten largest hold roughly 1.4%. The material sequenced was PBMCs. Every receptor here comes from a woman younger than 45 in good health and CMV-seropositive.

This clone was counted only a few times. The chain is built from TRBV7-8 and TRBJ2-3; D not certain. Germline lookup yields CDR1 SGHVS and CDR2 FQNEAQ. This CDR3 contains 13 residues. The V and J ends lost 5 bases and 4 bases respectively, with 10 bases between them. The CDR3, as DNA: TGTGCCAGCAGCCCCCGACTGCCAGATACGCAGTATTTT. It specifies CASSPRLPDTQYF.

The CDR3 here is CASSPGTGGDFSNQPQHF. The CDR3 bases are TGCGCCAGCAGCCCGGGGACAGGGGGGGACTTTAGCAATCAGCCCCAGCATTTT. The chain couples TRBV10-1 to TRBJ1-5; 11 nucleotides line up with TRBD1. CDR3 length equals 18 residues. Germline V gene data show CDR1 as WNHNN and CDR2 as SYGVQD (reference sequence). Unmatched junction bases numbered 10, after V lost 6 bases and J lost 0 bases.

V and J are TRBV5-1 and TRBJ1-2; 7 bases agree with TRBD1. This CDR3 is 14 amino acids long. With V trimmed by 0 bases and J by 5 bases, 4 bases remained unmatched. Germline V gene sequence: CDR1 SGHRS, CDR2 YFSETQ. CDR3 bases: TGCGCCAGCAGCTTGGAGATACAGGGGTATGGCTACACCTTC. Translating it yields CASSLEIQGYGYTF.

This clone was recorded only once. The chain recombines TRBV5-1 with TRBJ2-2, with TRBD2 matching over 7 bases. The germline V gene has CDR1 SGHRS and CDR2 YFSETQ. The CDR3 is made up of 16 amino acids. Trimming removed 4 bases from V and 1 base from J; junction bases left unmatched: 7. The CDR3 reads CASSPLAAGNTGELFF. The DNA for the CDR3 is TGCGCCAGCAGCCCGCTAGCGGCAGGGAACACCGGGGAGCTGTTTTTT.

CDR3 in amino acids: CASSLAGGISYNEQFF. CDR3 nucleotide sequence: TGTGCCAGCAGCCTAGCGGGAGGAATCTCCTACAATGAGCAGTTCTTC. The chain links TRBV28 to TRBJ2-1; 11 bases are a match to TRBD2. CDR1 and CDR2 (germline): MDHEN, SYDVKM. J gave up 0 bases and V 6 bases, and 4 bases lay outside the gene matches. This CDR3 is 16 amino acids long. The full variable domain, completed using reference TRBV28 and TRBJ2-1, is DVKVTQSSRYLVKRTGEKVFLECVQDMDHENMFWYRQDPGLGLRLIYFSYDVKMKEKGDIPEGYSVSREKKERFSLILESASTNQTSMYLCASSLAGGISYNEQFFGPGTRLTVL.

The chain combines TRBV4-1 with TRBJ2-5, with TRBD2 matching 10 bases. CDR1 and CDR2 (germline): MGHRA, YSYEKL. J gave up 5 bases and V 3 bases, and 6 bases lay outside the gene matches. This CDR3 spans 15 amino acids. CDR3 region: CASSQPLAGVETQYF. As DNA, the CDR3 is TGCGCCAGCAGCCAGCCCCTAGCGGGAGTGGAGACCCAGTACTTC.

This clone turned up a few times. The chain employs TRBV2 and TRBJ2-1; 10 bases align to TRBD1. CDR3 length: 13 amino acids. Germline assignment: CDR1 SNHLY and CDR2 FYNNEI. Trimming cost V 8 bases and J 5 bases; bases outside gene matches: 3. In DNA, the CDR3 is TGTGCCAGCCGGGACAGGGGAAACAATGAGCAGTTCTTC. It is translated as CASRDRGNNEQFF.

This clone has just a few counts. This chain uses TRBV11-2 with TRBJ2-3; 11 positions agree with TRBD2. The trim removed 5 bases at V and 1 base at J, leaving 5 bases unmatched. The germline V gene has CDR1 SGHAT and CDR2 FQNNGV. The CDR3 consists of 16 residues. CDR3 protein: CASSGLAGGGTDTQYF. CDR3 DNA: TGTGCCAGCAGCGGCCTAGCGGGAGGTGGCACAGATACGCAGTATTTT.

V is TRBV6-5 and J is TRBJ2-7; 13 positions match TRBD2. With V trimmed by 2 bases and J by 5 bases, 0 bases remained unmatched. Germline lookup yields CDR1 MNHEY and CDR2 SVGAGI. The CDR3 loop spans 14 amino acids. The CDR3 spells CASSYGLAGDEQYF. As DNA, the CDR3 is TGTGCCAGCAGTTACGGACTAGCGGGAGACGAGCAGTACTTC.

The V and J genes are TRBV21-1 and TRBJ1-5; the listed D gene, TRBD1, was not tested against the DNA. TRBV21-1 is listed as a pseudogene. This CDR3 has 13 residues. Here the CDR3 reads CASRGTAGQPQHF. CDR3 in DNA: TGTGCCAGCAGGGGGACAGCGGGTCAGCCCCAGCATTTT.

In this sample, this clone turned up once. The chain links TRBV10-3 to TRBJ1-1; possible D gene TRBD1, 5 bases. The CDR3 contains 13 residues. The germline V gene encodes CDR1 ENHRY and CDR2 SYGVKD. Trimming cost V 2 bases and J 4 bases, with 8 bases left between them. The CDR3 region is CAISERGGTEAFF. The CDR3 nucleotides read TGTGCCATCAGTGAGAGGGGTGGCACTGAAGCTTTCTTT.

The rearrangement uses TRBV10-3 and TRBJ2-7; 11 nucleotides align to TRBD1. V trimming: 8 bases; J trimming: 5 bases; junction bases outside the gene matches: 8. CDR1 is ENHRY and CDR2 is SYGVKD in the germline V gene. The CDR3 totals 14 residues. The CDR3 coding sequence is TGTGCCATCTCTCTTACGGGACAGGGGGACGAGCAGTACTTC. Translated: CAISLTGQGDEQYF.

The chain is built from TRBV30 and TRBJ1-1, with D unresolved. Trimming removed 3 bases at V and 2 bases at J, with 7 bases between. Germline loops: CDR1 GTSNPN, CDR2 SVGIG (reference sequence). This CDR3 contains 12 residues. The CDR3 DNA reads TGTGCCTGGAGGTTAATTAACACTGAAGCTTTCTTT. Translated, it gives CAWRLINTEAFF.

This chain connects TRBV6-4 to TRBJ1-5; D remains ambiguous. Trimming took 4 bases from V and 6 from J, leaving 10 bases between them. In germline, CDR1 is MRHNA, CDR2 SNTAGT. The CDR3 runs 13 residues. CDR3 amino acids: CASSGGWGQPQHF. The CDR3 DNA reads as TGTGCCAGCAGTGGAGGGTGGGGTCAGCCCCAGCATTTT.

The chain combines TRBV28 with TRBJ1-5, with a tentative D call TRBD1 (5 bases). This CDR3 region has 12 residues. V was pared by 10 bases and J by 4 bases, with 11 bases between. CDR1 MDHEN and CDR2 SYDVKM come from the germline V gene. CDR3 DNA: TGTGCCACCCAGGGAGGGAATCAGCCCCAGCATTTT. This encodes CATQGGNQPQHF.

This clone was picked up one time. The chain has TRBV6-6 and TRBJ2-3; 9 positions match TRBD1. Germline CDR1 is MNHNY and CDR2 is SVGAGI (reference sequence). The CDR3 has 16 amino acids. Trimming took 4 bases from V and 4 from J; bases not matched to a gene: 9. CDR3 DNA: TGTGCCAGCAGTTTGACAGGGGGTCATTATTCAGATACGCAGTATTTT. It codes for CASSLTGGHYSDTQYF.

V usage is TRBV11-2 and J usage is TRBJ2-4, with D possibly TRBD1 on 6 matching bases. The CDR3 totals 15 residues. Trimming stripped 6 bases from V and 3 bases from J, with 15 bases between. Germline CDR1 is SGHAT and CDR2 is FQNNGV. The CDR3 DNA reads as TGTGCCAGCAGGAGGACAGCTGATCTCAAAAACATTCAGTACTTC. Amino acid sequence: CASRRTADLKNIQYF.

The genes are TRBV19 and TRBJ1-2; no firm D call. Per the germline V gene, CDR1 is LNHDA and CDR2 is SQIVND (reference sequence). The length of the CDR3 is 15 residues. V was cut by 0 bases and J by 5 bases, with 13 bases left in between. CDR3 nucleotide sequence: TGTGCCAGTAGTATAGACACGGGGTTGGGGTATGGCTACACCTTC. Protein sequence: CASSIDTGLGYGYTF.

The chain uses TRBV30 and TRBJ1-1; 7 positions match TRBD1. In germline, CDR1 is GTSNPN, CDR2 SVGIG (reference sequence). This CDR3 contains 13 residues. The trim removed 1 base at V and 5 bases at J, leaving 4 bases unmatched. DNA of the CDR3: TGTGCCTGGAGTGGACAGGGTCGGACTGAAGCTTTCTTT. This codes for CAWSGQGRTEAFF.

The chain carries TRBV7-2 and TRBJ1-1; 8 bases fit TRBD1. This CDR3 is built from 13 residues. CDR1 and CDR2 (germline): SGHTA, FQGNSA. Germline trimming cut 5 bases from V and 9 bases from J; bases unmatched to any gene: 8. DNA of the CDR3: TGTGCCAGCAGCCCTACAGGGGGACCTAAAGCTTTCTTT. Its protein product is CASSPTGGPKAFF.

The V call is TRBV6-4, the J call TRBJ2-7; 8 nucleotides match TRBD2. The CDR3 extends over 14 amino acids. Trimming cost V 3 bases and J 2 bases; bases outside gene matches: 3. Germline V gene lookup returns CDR1 MRHNA and CDR2 SNTAGT. CDR3 sequence reads: CASSELAGPYEQYF. The CDR3 DNA is TGTGCCAGCAGTGAGCTAGCGGGCCCCTACGAGCAGTACTTC.

Within the sample, this clone is medium-sized. The genes are TRBV2 and TRBJ2-2, with 7 bases that match TRBD1. The germline V gene has CDR1 SNHLY and CDR2 FYNNEI. The CDR3 spans 16 residues. The V gene end was trimmed by 5 bases and the J gene end by 0 bases; junction bases not matched to a gene: 6. The CDR3 loop is CASSPGTAANTGELFF. For the CDR3, the DNA is TGTGCCAGCAGTCCTGGGACAGCCGCGAACACCGGGGAGCTGTTTTTT.

This chain joins TRBV9 and TRBJ2-3, with 14 bases that match TRBD2. Germline trimming cut 4 bases from V and 2 bases from J; bases unmatched to any gene: 9. This CDR3 has 18 amino acids. The germline V gene encodes CDR1 SGDLS and CDR2 YYNGEE. This CDR3 reads CASSPRLAGGSHTDTQYF. The CDR3 nucleotides read TGTGCCAGCAGCCCTCGACTAGCGGGAGGGTCCCACACAGATACGCAGTATTTT.